One and the same sample provided the 21 T cell receptor beta chains below, sequenced in a study of somatic mutations in cytotoxic T cells in rheumatoid arthritis (dated by TCRdb to 2016 to 2017). The library was generated by the immunoSEQ multiplex PCR assay. What TCRdb holds here is the immuneACCESS table cut down to in-frame rearrangements. Part of the clones is not present; checked against another copy, under half of the missing clones reflect an unresolved V gene, and the others are unexplained. The sample records about 20,000 clones, around 70% of which are singletons. The ten largest clones capture approximately 5.3% of the sample. Sequenced input: CD8+ T cells sorted from blood. These receptors all stem from a man in his sixties in good health.

This clone was counted between two and nine times. This sequence joins TRBV10-3 and TRBJ2-3, with 10 bases matching TRBD2. The J segment lost 0 bases and the V segment lost 0 bases, leaving 6 bases of the junction unmatched. Looked up from germline, CDR1 is ENHRY and CDR2 is SYGVKD. The CDR3 covers 18 residues. The CDR3: CAISESASGGSSTDTQYF. In DNA form, the CDR3 reads TGTGCCATCAGTGAGTCCGCTAGCGGGGGATCTAGCACAGATACGCAGTATTTT.

The CDR3 DNA is TGTGCCAGCAGCTTGGGAGGCCAGGGGGCGAAGACCCAGTACTTC. This codes for CASSLGGQGAKTQYF. V usage is TRBV5-8 and J usage is TRBJ2-5, with 8 bases matching TRBD1. Germline CDR1 reads SGHTS; CDR2 reads YDEGEE. Germline trimming cut 0 bases from V and 6 bases from J; bases unmatched to any gene: 7. The CDR3 runs to 15 residues.

In its sample, this clone was seen once. The chain joins TRBV15 to TRBJ2-7, with 7 nucleotides matching TRBD1. Per the germline V gene, CDR1 is LNHNV and CDR2 is YYDKDF (reference sequence). Trimming cost V 0 bases and J 1 base; bases outside gene matches: 0. This CDR3 contains 14 residues. As DNA, the CDR3 is TGTGCCACCAGCAGAGAGGACAGGTCCTACGAGCAGTACTTC. As protein: CATSREDRSYEQYF.

The count of this clone is one. The CDR3 is CASSQPGQGAEEQFF. CDR3 DNA: TGCGCCAGCAGCCAACCCGGACAGGGGGCAGAGGAGCAGTTCTTC. The chain joins TRBV4-1 to TRBJ2-1, with 11 bases identical to TRBD1. The ends lost 2 bases at V and 10 bases at J; junction bases unmatched: 7. Germline CDR1 MGHRA, CDR2 YSYEKL. The CDR3 contains 15 residues.

The chain has TRBV11-1 and TRBJ1-2, with 9 bases identical to TRBD1. The CDR3 sequence is 16 residues long. The V and J ends lost 5 bases and 4 bases, in that order; junction bases with no gene match: 11. Per the germline V gene, CDR1 is SGHAT and CDR2 is FQDESV (reference sequence). Here the CDR3 DNA reads TGTGCCAGCAGCCCCCTAACAGGGGGCCTCGGCTATGGCTACACCTTC. This codes for CASSPLTGGLGYGYTF.

Regarding this clone: The sample contains more than one DNA sequence encoding this CDR3. V and J are TRBV6-6 and TRBJ2-2; 11 bases map to TRBD2. Looked up from germline, CDR1 is MNHNY and CDR2 is SVGAGI (reference sequence). J lost 4 bases, V lost 7 bases, and 5 bases had no gene match. The CDR3 runs to 15 residues. The chain's CDR3 is CASIRGLAGTGELFF. For the CDR3, the DNA is TGTGCCAGCATTAGAGGACTAGCGGGCACCGGGGAGCTGTTTTTT.

This chain links TRBV7-9 with TRBJ2-3; a possible D gene is TRBD2 (6 bases). The V gene lost 4 bases and the J gene lost 2 bases, with 13 bases spanning the gap. This CDR3 region has 15 residues. Germline V CDR1 and CDR2: SEHNR, FQNEAQ (reference sequence). DNA for the CDR3: TGTGCCAGCAGCTCCGTTCGGGGGTCCACAGATACGCAGTATTTT. Translated, it gives CASSSVRGSTDTQYF.

The rearrangement uses TRBV5-1 and TRBJ1-2; tentative D call: TRBD1 (5 bases). CDR3 length: 12 amino acids. Deletions cut 4 bases from V and 8 bases from J, with 12 bases between. Germline loops: CDR1 SGHRS, CDR2 YFSETQ. CDR3 loop: CASSLGEGGYTF. CDR3 sequence (DNA): TGCGCCAGCAGCCTGGGGGAGGGCGGCTACACCTTC.

A few counts support this clone. The J gene is TRBJ2-7, the V gene TRBV4-1; TRBD2 agrees at 8 bases. The germline gives CDR1 MGHRA, CDR2 YSYEKL. The CDR3 runs to 18 residues. V gave up 4 bases and J gave up 2 bases; unmatched junction bases: 16. The CDR3 coding sequence is TGCGCCAGCAGCCGTCTCGACCTTACTAGCGGAAAAACCTACGAGCAGTACTTC. Translation gives CASSRLDLTSGKTYEQYF.

The rearrangement uses TRBV5-1 and TRBJ2-2; TRBD2 agrees at 9 bases. CDR1 SGHRS and CDR2 YFSETQ come from the germline V gene. Germline trimming cut 0 bases from V and 4 bases from J; bases unmatched to any gene: 16. This CDR3 comprises 20 residues. CDR3 residues: CASSLGRRLRGGAATGELFF. The CDR3 DNA is TGCGCCAGCAGCTTGGGGCGAAGGTTGCGGGGGGGCGCTGCCACCGGGGAGCTGTTTTTT. The variable domain in full, completed from reference TRBV5-1 and TRBJ2-2, reads KAGVTQTPRYLIKTRGQQVTLSCSPISGHRSVSWYQQTPGQGLQFLFEYFSETQRNKGNFPGRFSGRQFSNSRSEMNVSTLELGDSALYLCASSLGRRLRGGAATGELFFGEGSRLTVL.

This chain uses TRBV7-8 with TRBJ1-5; perhaps TRBD1 as D (5 bases). Looked up from germline, CDR1 is SGHVS and CDR2 is FQNEAQ. The CDR3 loop spans 16 amino acids. Trimming removed 2 bases at V and 0 bases at J, with 11 bases between. The DNA for the CDR3 is TGTGCCAGCAGCTTAACCCAGGGCTATAGCAATCAGCCCCAGCATTTT. This encodes CASSLTQGYSNQPQHF. The whole variable domain, filled in from reference TRBV7-8 and TRBJ1-5, reads GAGVSQSPRYKVAKRGQDVALRCDPISGHVSLFWYQQALGQGPEFLTYFQNEAQLDKSGLPSDRFFAERPEGSVSTLKIQRTQQEDSAVYLCASSLTQGYSNQPQHFGDGTRLSIL.

This sequence joins TRBV11-1 and TRBJ2-7, with TRBD1 identical over 7 bases. Losses at the gene ends were 5 bases for V and 2 bases for J; bases not matched to a gene: 6. CDR1 is SGHAT and CDR2 is FQDESV in the germline V gene (reference sequence). The CDR3 has 14 residues. In nucleotides, the CDR3 is TGTGCCAGCAGCACCTGGGACAGTCCCTACGAGCAGTACTTC. Protein: CASSTWDSPYEQYF. Drawing the rest from reference TRBV11-1 and TRBJ2-7, the complete variable domain is EAEVAQSPRYKITEKSQAVAFWCDPISGHATLYWYRQILGQGPELLVQFQDESVVDDSQLPKDRFSAERLKGVDSTLKIQPAELGDSAMYLCASSTWDSPYEQYFGPGTRLTVT.

This chain links TRBV7-3 with TRBJ2-7; TRBD2 might be the D (5 bases). Trimming took 3 bases from V and 2 from J, leaving 11 bases between them. The CDR3 has 14 residues. Germline values: CDR1 SGHTA, CDR2 FQGTGA. The DNA for the CDR3 is TGTGCCAGCAGCTTGGGCGGAGGTGCCTACGAGCAGTACTTC. It yields the protein CASSLGGGAYEQYF. The whole variable domain, remainder taken from reference TRBV7-3 and TRBJ2-7, is GAGVSQTPSNKVTEKGKYVELRCDPISGHTALYWYRQSLGQGPEFLIYFQGTGAADDSGLPNDRFFAVRPEGSVSTLKIQRTERGDSAVYLCASSLGGGAYEQYFGPGTRLTVT.

This chain uses TRBV27 with TRBJ2-1, with D tentatively TRBD1 (6 bases). The CDR3 is made up of 13 amino acids. Germline CDR1 and CDR2: MNHEY and SMNVEV (reference sequence). V was trimmed by 8 bases and J by 7 bases, leaving 15 bases between them. CDR3: CASGNNRDNEQFF. CDR3 bases: TGTGCCAGCGGAAATAACAGGGATAATGAGCAGTTCTTC.

The chain has TRBV6-5 and TRBJ2-7, with D possibly matching TRBD2 (6 bases). The length of the CDR3 is 14 residues. Trimming removed 0 bases at V and 3 bases at J, with 9 bases between. Germline V CDR1 and CDR2: MNHEY, SVGAGI. In DNA, the CDR3 is TGTGCCAGCAGTTACTCGGGAGGCGTCTACGAGCAGTACTTC. It specifies CASSYSGGVYEQYF.

The gene calls are TRBV5-1 and TRBJ2-5; D perhaps matches TRBD2 (5 bases). Germline values: CDR1 SGHRS, CDR2 YFSETQ. V was trimmed by 2 bases and J by 2 bases, leaving 10 bases between them. The CDR3 spans 14 residues. The CDR3 is CASSFDYLQETQYF. For the CDR3, the DNA is TGCGCCAGCAGCTTCGACTACCTTCAAGAGACCCAGTACTTC.

The V gene is TRBV27, the J gene TRBJ2-1; the match to TRBD2 covers 11 bases. J gave up 7 bases and V 10 bases, and 3 bases lay outside the gene matches. Germline CDR1 is MNHEY and CDR2 is SMNVEV (reference sequence). The length of the CDR3 is 12 residues. In nucleotides, the CDR3 is TGTGCCACCGGGACTAGCGGTAATGAGCAGTTCTTC. Protein sequence: CATGTSGNEQFF.

This sequence joins TRBV21-1 and TRBJ2-5; the table's D call, TRBD1, was not checked against the DNA. TRBV21-1 is recorded as a pseudogene. The CDR3 has 15 residues. The CDR3 nucleotides are TGTGCCAGCAGCGTCGGCACAGTGCTACGGGAGACCCAGTACTTC. Its translation is CASSVGTVLRETQYF.

The chain joins TRBV27 to TRBJ2-7; D is uncertain. V lost 3 bases to trimming and J lost 3 bases, with 9 bases between them. The germline gives CDR1 MNHEY, CDR2 SMNVEV (reference sequence). The CDR3 totals 13 residues. CDR3 residues: CASSLGSYYEQYF. The CDR3 DNA reads TGTGCCAGCAGTTTGGGCAGTTACTACGAGCAGTACTTC.

V usage is TRBV15 and J usage is TRBJ2-1; TRBD2 matches at 7 bases. V lost 3 bases, J lost 6 bases, and 8 bases stayed unmatched. The CDR3 is 15 residues long. Germline V lookup: CDR1 LNHNV, CDR2 YYDKDF (reference sequence). The CDR3 region has the DNA TGTGCCACCAGCAGGGGGACTAACGGGGTCAATGAGCAGTTCTTC. It yields the protein CATSRGTNGVNEQFF.

The V call is TRBV5-5, the J call TRBJ2-5; 7 bases fit TRBD2. The CDR3 is made up of 15 amino acids. With 3 bases clipped from V and 1 base from J, the junction kept 6 bases outside the gene matches. The germline V gene encodes CDR1 SGHKS and CDR2 YYEKEE (reference sequence). CDR3 amino acids: CASSSWTSSQETQYF. The CDR3 nucleotides read TGTGCCAGCAGCTCCTGGACTAGTTCCCAAGAGACCCAGTACTTC. Supplemented by reference TRBV5-5 and TRBJ2-5, the full variable domain reads DAGVTQSPTHLIKTRGQQVTLRCSPISGHKSVSWYQQVLGQGPQFIFQYYEKEERGRGNFPDRFSARQFPNYSSELNVNALLLGDSALYLCASSSWTSSQETQYFGPGTRLLVL.